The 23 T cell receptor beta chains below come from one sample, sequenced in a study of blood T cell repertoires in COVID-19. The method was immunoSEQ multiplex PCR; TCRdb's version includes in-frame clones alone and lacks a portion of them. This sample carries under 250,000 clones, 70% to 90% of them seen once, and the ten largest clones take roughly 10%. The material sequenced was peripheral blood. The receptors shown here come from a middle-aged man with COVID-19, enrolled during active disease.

This CDR3 is CASSIGSHDYEQYF. CDR3 coding DNA: TGTGCCAGTAGTATTGGGAGTCATGACTACGAGCAGTACTTC. The chain uses TRBV19 and TRBJ2-7, with D possibly TRBD2 on 5 matching bases. The V and J ends lost 3 bases and 3 bases respectively, with 12 bases between them. The germline CDR1 and CDR2 sequences are LNHDA and SQIVND (reference sequence). This CDR3 contains 14 residues.

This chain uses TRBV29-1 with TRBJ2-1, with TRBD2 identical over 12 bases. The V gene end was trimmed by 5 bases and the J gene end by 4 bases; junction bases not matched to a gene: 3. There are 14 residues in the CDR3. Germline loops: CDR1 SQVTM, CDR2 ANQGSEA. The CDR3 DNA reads TGCAGCGTTCGGACTAGCGGGGCTTACAATGAGCAGTTCTTC. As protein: CSVRTSGAYNEQFF.

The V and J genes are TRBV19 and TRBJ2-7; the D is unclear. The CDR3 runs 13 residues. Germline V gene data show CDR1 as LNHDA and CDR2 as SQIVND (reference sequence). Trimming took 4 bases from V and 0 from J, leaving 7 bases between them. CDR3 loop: CASSSRHSYEQYF. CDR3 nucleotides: TGTGCCAGTAGTAGCAGGCACTCCTACGAGCAGTACTTC.

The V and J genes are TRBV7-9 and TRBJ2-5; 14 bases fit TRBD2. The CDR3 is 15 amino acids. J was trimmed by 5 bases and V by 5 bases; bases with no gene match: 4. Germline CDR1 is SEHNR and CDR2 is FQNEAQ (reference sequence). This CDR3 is CASSLTSGGGETQYF. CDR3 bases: TGTGCCAGCAGCCTGACTAGCGGGGGGGGCGAGACCCAGTACTTC.

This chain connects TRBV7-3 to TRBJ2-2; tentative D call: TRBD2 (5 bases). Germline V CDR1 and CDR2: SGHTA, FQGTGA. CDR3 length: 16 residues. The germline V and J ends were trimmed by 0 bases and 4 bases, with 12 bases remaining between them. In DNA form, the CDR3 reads TGTGCCAGCAGCTTAACGGGGAGTATTAGCACCGGGGAGCTGTTTTTT. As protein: CASSLTGSISTGELFF.

CDR3 loop: CASSGTSAYEQYF. CDR3 nucleotides: TGTGCCAGCAGCGGGACTAGCGCCTACGAGCAGTACTTC. The chain has TRBV7-2 and TRBJ2-7; 10 nucleotides align to TRBD2. V lost 5 bases and J lost 2; bases outside the gene matches: 0. CDR3 length: 13 amino acids. Germline V lookup: CDR1 SGHTA, CDR2 FQGNSA.

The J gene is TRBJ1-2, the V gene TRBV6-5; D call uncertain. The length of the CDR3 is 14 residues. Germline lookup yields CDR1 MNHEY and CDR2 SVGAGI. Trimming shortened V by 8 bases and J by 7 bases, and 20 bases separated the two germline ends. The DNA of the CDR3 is TGTGCCAGCCGGCCTAATCCGCGAACGGGTGGCTACACCTTC. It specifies CASRPNPRTGGYTF.

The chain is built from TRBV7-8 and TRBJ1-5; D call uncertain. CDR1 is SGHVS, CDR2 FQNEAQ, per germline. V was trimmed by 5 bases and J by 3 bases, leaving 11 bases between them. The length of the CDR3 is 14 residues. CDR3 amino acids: CASSTREINQPQHF. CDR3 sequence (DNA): TGTGCCAGCAGCACACGGGAAATCAATCAGCCCCAGCATTTT.

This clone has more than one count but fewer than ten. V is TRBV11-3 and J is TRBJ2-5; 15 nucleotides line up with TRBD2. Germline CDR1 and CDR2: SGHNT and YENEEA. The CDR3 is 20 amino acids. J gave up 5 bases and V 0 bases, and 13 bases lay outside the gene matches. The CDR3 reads CASSLDFRTSGRVDGETQYF. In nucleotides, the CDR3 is TGTGCCAGCAGCTTAGACTTCAGGACTAGCGGGAGGGTAGACGGTGAGACCCAGTACTTC.

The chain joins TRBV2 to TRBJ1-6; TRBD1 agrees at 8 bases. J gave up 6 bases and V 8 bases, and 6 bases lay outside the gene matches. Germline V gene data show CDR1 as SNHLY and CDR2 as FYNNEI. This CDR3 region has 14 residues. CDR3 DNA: TGTGCCAGCTCAGGGGGCATTTTTAATTCACCCCTCCACTTT. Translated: CASSGGIFNSPLHF.

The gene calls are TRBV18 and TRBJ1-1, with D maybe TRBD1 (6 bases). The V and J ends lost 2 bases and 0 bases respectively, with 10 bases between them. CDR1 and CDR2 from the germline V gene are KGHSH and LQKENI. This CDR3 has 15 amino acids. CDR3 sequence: CASSPSTGMNTEAFF. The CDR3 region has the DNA TGTGCCAGCTCACCATCCACAGGGATGAACACTGAAGCTTTCTTT.

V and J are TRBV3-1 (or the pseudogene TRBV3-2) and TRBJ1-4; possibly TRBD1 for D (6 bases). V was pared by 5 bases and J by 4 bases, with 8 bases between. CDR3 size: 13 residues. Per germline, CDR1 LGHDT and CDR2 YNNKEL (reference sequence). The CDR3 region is CASSRGFNEKLFF. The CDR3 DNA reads TGTGCCAGCAGCAGGGGGTTTAATGAAAAACTGTTTTTT.

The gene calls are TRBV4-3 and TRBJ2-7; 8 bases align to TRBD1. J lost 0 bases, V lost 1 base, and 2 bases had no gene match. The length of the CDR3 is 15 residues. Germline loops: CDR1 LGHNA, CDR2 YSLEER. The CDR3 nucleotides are TGCGCCAGCAGCCAAGGGACAGGGAGCTCCTACGAGCAGTACTTC. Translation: CASSQGTGSSYEQYF.

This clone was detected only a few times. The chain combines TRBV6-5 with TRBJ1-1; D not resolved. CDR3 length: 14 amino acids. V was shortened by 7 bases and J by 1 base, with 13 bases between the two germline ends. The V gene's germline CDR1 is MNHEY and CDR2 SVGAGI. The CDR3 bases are TGTGCCAGCACCCGAGGACGGGAGAACACTGAAGCTTTCTTT. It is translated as CASTRGRENTEAFF.

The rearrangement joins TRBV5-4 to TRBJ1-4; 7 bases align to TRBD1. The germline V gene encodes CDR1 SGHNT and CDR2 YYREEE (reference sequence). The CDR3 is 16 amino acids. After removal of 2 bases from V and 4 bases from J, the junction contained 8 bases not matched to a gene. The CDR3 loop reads CASSLNQGGLNEKLFF. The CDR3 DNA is TGTGCCAGCAGCTTAAACCAGGGGGGACTTAATGAAAAACTGTTTTTT.

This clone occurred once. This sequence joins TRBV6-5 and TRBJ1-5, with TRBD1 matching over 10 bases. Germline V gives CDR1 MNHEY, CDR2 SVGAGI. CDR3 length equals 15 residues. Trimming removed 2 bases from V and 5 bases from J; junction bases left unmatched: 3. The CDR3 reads CASSYGTGDDQPQHF. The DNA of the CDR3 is TGTGCCAGCAGTTACGGGACAGGGGATGATCAGCCCCAGCATTTT.

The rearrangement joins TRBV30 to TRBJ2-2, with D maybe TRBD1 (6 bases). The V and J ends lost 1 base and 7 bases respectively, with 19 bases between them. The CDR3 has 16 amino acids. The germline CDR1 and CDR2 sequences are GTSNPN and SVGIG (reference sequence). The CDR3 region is CAWSAGTRIIGGELFF. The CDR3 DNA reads TGTGCCTGGAGTGCCGGGACACGGATAATTGGCGGGGAGCTGTTTTTT.

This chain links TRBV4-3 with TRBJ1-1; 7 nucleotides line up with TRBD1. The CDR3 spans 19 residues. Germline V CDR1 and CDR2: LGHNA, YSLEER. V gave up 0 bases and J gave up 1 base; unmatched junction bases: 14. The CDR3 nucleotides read TGCGCCAGCAGCCAAGACCCCTCCGGGACAGCCTATTCGAACACTGAAGCTTTCTTT. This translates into CASSQDPSGTAYSNTEAFF.

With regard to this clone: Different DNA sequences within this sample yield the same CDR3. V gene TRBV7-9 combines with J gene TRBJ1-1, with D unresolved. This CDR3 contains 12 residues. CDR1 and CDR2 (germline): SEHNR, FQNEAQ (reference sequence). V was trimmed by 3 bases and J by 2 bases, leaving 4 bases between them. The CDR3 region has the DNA TGTGCCAGCAGCTTCCTAAACACTGAAGCTTTCTTT. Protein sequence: CASSFLNTEAFF.

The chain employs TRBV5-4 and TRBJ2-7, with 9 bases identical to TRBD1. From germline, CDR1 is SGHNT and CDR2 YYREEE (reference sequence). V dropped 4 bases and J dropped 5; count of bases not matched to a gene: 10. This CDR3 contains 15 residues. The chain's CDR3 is CASSTPGQGLHEQYF. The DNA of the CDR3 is TGTGCCAGCAGCACACCGGGACAGGGTCTGCACGAGCAGTACTTC.

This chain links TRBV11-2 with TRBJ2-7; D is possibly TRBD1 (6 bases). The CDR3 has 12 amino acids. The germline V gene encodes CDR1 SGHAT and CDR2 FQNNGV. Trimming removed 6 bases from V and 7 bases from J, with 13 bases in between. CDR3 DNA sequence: TGTGCCAGCAGACAATTCACAGGGGAGCAGTACTTC. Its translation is CASRQFTGEQYF.

DNA for the CDR3: TGTGCCAGCAGCGTAGCGCCTAGCCCCTCCTACGAGCAGTACTTC. This sequence encodes CASSVAPSPSYEQYF. This chain connects TRBV9 to TRBJ2-7; D is possibly TRBD2 (5 bases). The germline V and J ends were trimmed by 0 bases and 0 bases, with 10 bases remaining between them. This CDR3 region has 15 residues. Per germline, CDR1 SGDLS and CDR2 YYNGEE. The full variable domain, rest sourced from reference TRBV9 and TRBJ2-7, is DSGVTQTPKHLITATGQRVTLRCSPRSGDLSVYWYQQSLDQGLQFLIQYYNGEERAKGNILERFSAQQFPDLHSELNLSSLELGDSALYFCASSVAPSPSYEQYFGPGTRLTVT.

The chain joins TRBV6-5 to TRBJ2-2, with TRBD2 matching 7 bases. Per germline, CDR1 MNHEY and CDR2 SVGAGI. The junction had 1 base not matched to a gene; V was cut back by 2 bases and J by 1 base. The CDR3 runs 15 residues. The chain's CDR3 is CASSYGGGNTGELFF. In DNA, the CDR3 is TGTGCCAGCAGTTACGGCGGGGGGAACACCGGGGAGCTGTTTTTT.